The 25 T cell receptor beta chains below come from one sample, sequenced in a study of T cells in Graves' hyperthyroidism and ophthalmopathy. Researchers amplified the TCR beta CDR3 regions from RNA transcripts. In the first-round RT-PCR of the TCR CDR3, the HTBI primer set was used. A single record per CDR3 protein comes from TCRdb applying MiXCR to the multiplex PCR reads. The sample consists of about 640,000 distinct CDR3 sequences, about 45% of them appearing once. Material: peripheral blood or thyroid tissue (not recorded which). These receptor sequences come from an adult man with Graves' disease, either hyperthyroidism or ophthalmopathy (not recorded which).

This clonotype was seen at least ten times. The chain links TRBV9 to TRBJ1-5; the match to TRBD1 covers 8 bases. Germline loops: CDR1 SGDLS, CDR2 YYNGEE. This CDR3 is 14 amino acids long. The V gene end was trimmed by 3 bases and the J gene end by 6 bases; junction bases not matched to a gene: 5. For the CDR3, the DNA is TGTGCCAGCAGCGCCTCCGGGACAGGTCAGCCCCAGCATTTT. Translating gives CASSASGTGQPQHF.

The rearrangement links TRBV7-9 to TRBJ1-2; D unclear. This CDR3 is 11 amino acids long. The germline gives CDR1 SEHNR, CDR2 FQNEAQ (reference sequence). The V and J ends lost 5 bases and 10 bases respectively, with 11 bases between them. The CDR3 sequence: CASSQLRFYTF. The CDR3 region has the DNA TGTGCCAGCAGCCAACTGAGGTTCTACACCTTC.

In its sample, this clonotype was seen a few times. The chain links TRBV5-4 to TRBJ1-1; possible D gene TRBD1, 5 bases. The CDR3 has 16 amino acids. CDR1 SGHNT and CDR2 YYREEE come from the germline V gene (reference sequence). Trimming left V 3 bases short and J 0 bases short, with 15 bases between. Here the CDR3 DNA reads TGTGCCAGCAGCTCCGATTTGACAGCAATGAACACTGAAGCTTTCTTT. Translating it yields CASSSDLTAMNTEAFF. Full variable domain (rest looked up from reference TRBV5-4 and TRBJ1-1): ETGVTQSPTHLIKTRGQQVTLRCSSQSGHNTVSWYQQALGQGPQFIFQYYREEENGRGNFPPRFSGLQFPNYSSELNVNALELDDSALYLCASSSDLTAMNTEAFFGQGTRLTVV.

The V and J genes are TRBV27 and TRBJ1-6, with D possibly TRBD1 on 6 matching bases. V was clipped by 1 base and J by 12 bases, with 19 bases between them. Germline V gives CDR1 MNHEY, CDR2 SMNVEV (reference sequence). The CDR3 is made up of 16 amino acids. This CDR3 reads CASSLWVQGPKEPLHF. The CDR3 nucleotides are TGTGCCAGCAGTTTATGGGTACAGGGCCCTAAAGAACCCCTCCACTTT.

The rearrangement links TRBV7-9 to TRBJ1-1; 7 bases fit TRBD1. V lost 5 bases, J lost 3 bases, and 6 bases stayed unmatched. Looked up from germline, CDR1 is SEHNR and CDR2 is FQNEAQ (reference sequence). This CDR3 is built from 14 residues. CDR3 DNA: TGTGCCAGCAGCCTAAGACAGGGTGACACTGAAGCTTTCTTT. It encodes CASSLRQGDTEAFF. The full variable domain, completed using reference TRBV7-9 and TRBJ1-1, is DTGVSQNPRHKITKRGQNVTFRCDPISEHNRLYWYRQTLGQGPEFLTYFQNEAQLEKSRLLSDRFSAERPKGSFSTLEIQRTEQGDSAMYLCASSLRQGDTEAFFGQGTRLTVV.

This sequence joins TRBV19 and TRBJ1-2; 7 bases match TRBD1. Per the germline V gene, CDR1 is LNHDA and CDR2 is SQIVND (reference sequence). The length of the CDR3 is 13 residues. J gave up 4 bases and V 5 bases, and 4 bases lay outside the gene matches. In nucleotides, the CDR3 is TGTGCCAGTAGTTCAGGGGGGGCCTATGGCTACACCTTC. Protein product: CASSSGGAYGYTF.

This clonotype occurred many times. One end of the junction fails to match germline, which may point to a read error. The rearrangement uses TRBV5-8 and TRBJ1-1; no definite D call. The CDR3 loop spans 13 amino acids. CDR1 and CDR2 from the germline V gene are SGHTS and YDEGEE. The CDR3 sequence: CASSYVRNAEAFF. In DNA form, the CDR3 reads TGTGCCAGCAGCTACGTGAGGAACGCTGAAGCTTTCTTT.

This clonotype was counted many times. This rearrangement joins TRBV7-8 to TRBJ2-7; 10 bases fit TRBD1. The V gene's germline CDR1 is SGHVS and CDR2 FQNEAQ. The CDR3 sequence is 17 residues long. V lost 5 bases, J lost 2 bases, and 12 bases stayed unmatched. As DNA, the CDR3 is TGTGCCAGCAGCCAAAAGGGTGGGACAGGGGCTGCCTACGAGCAGTACTTC. Protein: CASSQKGGTGAAYEQYF. Combining the CDR3 with reference TRBV7-8 and TRBJ2-7 gives the whole variable domain GAGVSQSPRYKVAKRGQDVALRCDPISGHVSLFWYQQALGQGPEFLTYFQNEAQLDKSGLPSDRFFAERPEGSVSTLKIQRTQQEDSAVYLCASSQKGGTGAAYEQYFGPGTRLTVT.

Remarks on this clonotype: The CDR3 ends on some other residue instead of the conserved phenylalanine or tryptophan, so this is likely a read error. CDR3 amino acids: CATSDFQGYEQYL. The CDR3 region has the DNA TGTGCCACCAGTGATTTCCAGGGCTACGAGCAGTACCTC. V usage is TRBV24-1 and J usage is TRBJ2-7; D perhaps matches TRBD1 (5 bases). Trimming took 1 base from V and 3 from J, leaving 6 bases between them. Germline V gives CDR1 KGHDR, CDR2 SFDVKD. This CDR3 region has 13 residues.

J is TRBJ1-6 and V is TRBV7-3; 7 bases match TRBD1. CDR1 SGHTA and CDR2 FQGTGA come from the germline V gene. The J segment lost 8 bases and the V segment lost 5 bases, leaving 18 bases of the junction unmatched. This CDR3 is 18 amino acids long. This chain's CDR3 is CASSQSPPHRGGDSPLHF. CDR3 bases: TGTGCCAGCAGCCAATCCCCACCCCACAGGGGAGGAGATTCACCCCTCCACTTT.

With regard to this clonotype: The germline gene is not matched at one end of the junction; a read error may be the cause. This sequence joins TRBV9 and TRBJ1-1, with no clear D. The germline V gene encodes CDR1 SGDLS and CDR2 YYNGEE. The CDR3 consists of 14 residues. This chain's CDR3 is CANSVVAENTEAFF. CDR3 coding DNA: TGTGCCAACAGCGTAGTTGCGGAAAACACTGAAGCTTTCTTT.

As concerns this clonotype: A much larger clone lies one base from this, so it may be a read error. The chain links TRBV19 to TRBJ1-2, with D unresolved. The CDR3 sequence is 15 residues long. The V and J ends lost 1 base and 0 bases respectively, with 9 bases between them. CDR1 and CDR2 from the germline V gene are LNHDA and SQIVND (reference sequence). The CDR3 DNA sequence: TGTGCCAGTAGTATAGGGGCAGGCTCTAACTATGGCTACACCTTC. Its translation: CASSIGAGSNYGYTF.

The chain has TRBV25-1 and TRBJ2-6; no clear D gene. Germline V gene sequence: CDR1 MGHDK, CDR2 SYGVNS. V lost 6 bases and J lost 4, with 10 bases in between. The CDR3 is 14 residues long. The CDR3 is CASSTDYGANVLTF. Here the CDR3 DNA reads TGTGCCAGCAGCACAGATTACGGGGCCAACGTCCTGACTTTC.

This clonotype was recorded at least ten times. J is TRBJ2-7 and V is TRBV6-5, with a tentative D call TRBD2 (5 bases). The V gene's germline CDR1 is MNHEY and CDR2 SVGAGI. V dropped 6 bases and J dropped 7 bases, with 10 bases sitting between them. The CDR3 runs to 11 residues. This chain's CDR3 is CASRAGVEQYF. The CDR3 DNA sequence: TGTGCCAGCAGGGCGGGTGTGGAGCAGTACTTC.

A word on this clonotype: Possible read error: a much larger clone is one base away. The chain recombines TRBV7-2 with TRBJ1-2; possibly TRBD1 for D (6 bases). The germline V gene encodes CDR1 SGHTA and CDR2 FQGNSA. Trimming stripped 1 base from V and 2 bases from J, with 11 bases between. This CDR3 spans 15 amino acids. The CDR3 region has the DNA TGTGCCAGCAGCTTAGAGGAGCAGGGGAACTATGGCTACACCTTC. Translating gives CASSLEEQGNYGYTF.

This clonotype was counted many times. The chain is built from TRBV10-3 and TRBJ1-1; D remains ambiguous. Germline-derived CDR1 and CDR2 are ENHRY and SYGVKD. The CDR3 runs to 13 residues. Between the trimmed V and J ends, which lost 10 bases and 0 bases, there was a span of 12 bases. For the CDR3, the DNA is TGTGCCACCTTAGGAGCGGTGAACACTGAAGCTTTCTTT. Translating it yields CATLGAVNTEAFF.

J is TRBJ1-4 and V is TRBV4-1; D unclear. The CDR3 contains 15 residues. Germline lookup yields CDR1 MGHRA and CDR2 YSYEKL. The ends were cut back, 2 bases at V and 3 bases at J, with 10 bases in the middle. CDR3 amino acids: CASSQPGAANEKLFF. The CDR3 coding sequence is TGCGCCAGCAGCCAACCCGGCGCGGCTAATGAAAAACTGTTTTTT.

J is TRBJ1-1 and V is TRBV19; D remains ambiguous. CDR1 LNHDA and CDR2 SQIVND come from the germline V gene (reference sequence). With 3 bases removed from V and 7 bases from J, the gap between germline ends came to 15 bases. The CDR3 spans 14 residues. In DNA form, the CDR3 reads TGTGCCAGTAGTATCTCTCACAGAATAGATGAAGCTTTCTTT. This codes for CASSISHRIDEAFF.

The chain carries TRBV2 and TRBJ2-7; possibly TRBD1 for D (6 bases). Germline loops: CDR1 SNHLY, CDR2 FYNNEI. This CDR3 has 13 residues. The germline V and J ends were trimmed by 6 bases and 4 bases, with 13 bases remaining between them. CDR3 sequence: CASREQGSYEQYF. In DNA, the CDR3 is TGTGCCAGCAGGGAGCAGGGGTCGTACGAGCAGTACTTC.

The chain uses TRBV24-1 and TRBJ2-2, with TRBD1 matching over 8 bases. Germline CDR1 reads KGHDR; CDR2 reads SFDVKD. J was trimmed by 2 bases and V by 3 bases; bases with no gene match: 4. This CDR3 comprises 16 residues. CDR3 in DNA: TGTGCCACCAGTGATCCGGGACAGGCTAACACCGGGGAGCTGTTTTTT. This codes for CATSDPGQANTGELFF.

This clonotype was detected ten times or more. The rearrangement links TRBV2 to TRBJ1-6, with TRBD1 matching 8 bases. This CDR3 has 16 residues. The germline V gene has CDR1 SNHLY and CDR2 FYNNEI. The junction had 6 bases not matched to a gene; V was cut back by 7 bases and J by 1 base. The CDR3 protein is CASNAGGASYNSPLHF. The CDR3 DNA follows: TGTGCCAGCAACGCAGGGGGCGCGTCCTATAATTCACCCCTCCACTTT.

This clonotype has ten or more counts. V usage is TRBV10-3 and J usage is TRBJ1-5, with D perhaps TRBD1 (5 bases). Per the germline V gene, CDR1 is ENHRY and CDR2 is SYGVKD. V was clipped by 6 bases and J by 0 bases, with 9 bases between them. This CDR3 is built from 14 residues. The CDR3 here is CAISTGASNQPQHF. The CDR3 coding sequence is TGTGCCATCAGCACAGGTGCTAGCAATCAGCCCCAGCATTTT.

The chain couples TRBV7-9 to TRBJ2-7; 9 nucleotides align to TRBD1. The CDR3 has 13 residues. Unmatched junction bases numbered 5, after V lost 5 bases and J lost 6 bases. The V gene's germline CDR1 is SEHNR and CDR2 FQNEAQ (reference sequence). CDR3 region: CASSHGTGSEQYF. CDR3 in DNA: TGTGCCAGCAGCCATGGGACAGGGTCCGAGCAGTACTTC.

CDR3 protein: CASSAFRDRANTEAFF. DNA of the CDR3: TGTGCCAGCAGTGCTTTCCGGGACAGGGCGAACACTGAAGCTTTCTTT. The chain carries TRBV2 and TRBJ1-1, with 9 bases fitting TRBD1. Unmatched junction bases numbered 7, after V lost 4 bases and J lost 1 base. The CDR3 has 16 residues. Germline CDR1 and CDR2: SNHLY and FYNNEI.

V gene TRBV6-2 or TRBV6-3 combines with J gene TRBJ1-5; D ambiguous. V lost 6 bases to trimming and J lost 2 bases, with 8 bases between them. The germline gives CDR1 MNHEY, CDR2 SVGEGT. The CDR3 sequence is 13 residues long. CDR3 amino acids: CASREVGNQPQHF. As DNA, the CDR3 is TGTGCCAGCAGAGAGGTGGGCAATCAGCCCCAGCATTTT.